The rows below give T cell receptor beta chains drawn from one sample of a study of shared clonotypes between healthy human individuals. TCRdb keeps only in-frame clones here, not all; method: immunoSEQ multiplex PCR. This table has 2.3 million or so clones, more than 85% appearing once. Sequenced input: naive CD4+ T cells from PBMCs. The receptors derive from a man aged 18-30 years in good health. Some clones in this sample may be carry-over from other donors' samples. Each CDR3 is given with its conserved first and last residue. A D gene is named only where the DNA matches it firmly. The size of a clone is reported for some rows only, either as once, few or many, or as a class for expanded clones.

-,TRBV5-1,TRBJ2-3,-,TGCGCCAGCAGCGGCCCGACAGACCCTAGCACAGATACGCAGTATTTT,CASSGPTDPSTDTQYF
-,TRBV28,TRBJ1-1,-,TGTGCCAGCAGCCTAGCAGGGAGCCGGTTTGAAGCTTTCTTT,CASSLAGSRFEAFF
-,TRBV2,TRBJ2-7,-,TGTGCCAGCGGGGATAGCGGCCTAGCCTACGAGCAGTACTTC,CASGDSGLAYEQYF
-,TRBV19,TRBJ2-1,TRBD2,TGTGCCAGTAGTACTCCTAGCGGGTTTTCCTACAATGAGCAGTTCTTC,CASSTPSGFSYNEQFF
-,TRBV7-8,TRBJ2-3,-,TGTGCCAGCAGCTTAGCAAGGGCGACAGATACGCAGTATTTT,CASSLARATDTQYF
-,TRBV10-3,TRBJ2-5,TRBD1,TGTGCCACCTCGGGACAGTCCGAAGAGACCCAGTACTTC,CATSGQSEETQYF
-,TRBV6-1,TRBJ1-6,-,TGTGCCAGCAGTGAAGGACAGGCCTATAATTCACCCCTCCACTTT,CASSEGQAYNSPLHF
-,TRBV9,TRBJ2-2,TRBD1,TGTGCCAGCAGGGCCGGGACAGGGAACGGGGAGCTGTTTTTT,CASRAGTGNGELFF
few,TRBV5-1,TRBJ2-5,-,TGCGCCAGCAGCTTGGCGAGTACGGGCCAAGAGACCCAGTACTTC,CASSLASTGQETQYF
once,TRBV7-2,TRBJ2-2,-,TGTGCCAGCAGCTTAGGCCCGGGGGCGAGAACCGGGGAGCTGTTTTTT,CASSLGPGARTGELFF
-,TRBV2,TRBJ2-3,-,TGTGCCAGCAGTGAAGGTTTCCCAGATACGCAGTATTTT,CASSEGFPDTQYF
-,TRBV6-5,TRBJ2-7,-,TGTGCCAGCAGTTACTCGGCCTGGACCTCCTACGAGCAGTACTTC,CASSYSAWTSYEQYF
-,TRBV28,TRBJ2-7,-,TGTGCCAGCAGTCGGGCGCCATACTACGAGCAGTACTTC,CASSRAPYYEQYF
-,TRBV6-1,TRBJ2-7,TRBD1,TGTGCCAGCAGTGAAGTGGGGTACAGGGGTGGCGAGCAGTACTTC,CASSEVGYRGGEQYF
-,TRBV28,TRBJ2-7,-,TGTGCCAGCAGTTTAACGGGAGCGGGCGAGCAGTACTTC,CASSLTGAGEQYF
-,TRBV7-8,TRBJ1-1,TRBD1,TGTGCCAGCAGCGTCCGACAGGGGGCGGGATTTGAAGCTTTCTTT,CASSVRQGAGFEAFF
-,TRBV6-1,TRBJ2-7,-,TGTGCCAGCTCTCGGGGCGGAGTCGGATCCTACGAGCAGTACTTC,CASSRGGVGSYEQYF
-,TRBV9,TRBJ2-1,-,TGTGCCAGCAGCGTAGAATTGATGACAGATTACAATGAGCAGTTCTTC,CASSVELMTDYNEQFF
-,TRBV7-6,TRBJ2-7,TRBD1,TGTGCCAGCAGCTCGGGACAGGGTCACGAGCAGTACTTC,CASSSGQGHEQYF
-,TRBV9,TRBJ2-3,-,TGTGCCAGCAGCGTAGTTGGCAGGACTGCCACAGATACGCAGTATTTT,CASSVVGRTATDTQYF
-,TRBV5-1,TRBJ2-7,-,TGCGCCAGCAGCTTGGGGGGATCCGAGCAGTACTTC,CASSLGGSEQYF
-,TRBV25-1,TRBJ1-2,-,TGTGCCAGCAGTACAGCGACCGGGACGGGGAGGTACTATGGCTACACCTTC,CASSTATGTGRYYGYTF
-,TRBV6-5,TRBJ1-3,-,TGTGCCAGCAGTTACTCCTCAGGGGATGGGAACACCATATATTTT,CASSYSSGDGNTIYF
once,TRBV28,TRBJ1-1,-,TGTGCCAGCAGTTTTTTGTGGGGGAAGTACACTGAAGCTTTCTTT,CASSFLWGKYTEAFF
-,TRBV9,TRBJ2-1,TRBD2,TGTGCCAGCAGCGTTAGCGGGAGTAAATCCCATGAGCAGTTCTTC,CASSVSGSKSHEQFF
-,TRBV18,TRBJ2-5,TRBD2,TGTGCCAGCTCACTCGGACTAGAACAAGAGACCCAGTACTTC,CASSLGLEQETQYF
-,TRBV5-1,TRBJ1-2,TRBD1,TGCGCCAGCAGCTCCCTTACAGGGGACTATGGCTACACCTTC,CASSSLTGDYGYTF
-,TRBV5-5,TRBJ2-7,-,TGTGCCAGCAGCTGGGGTGACAGTGGGTATTTCTACGAGCAGTACTTC,CASSWGDSGYFYEQYF
-,TRBV6-1,TRBJ2-7,TRBD1,TGTGCCAGCAGTGCCCCGGGACAGCTATACGAGCAGTACTTC,CASSAPGQLYEQYF
-,TRBV28,TRBJ1-5,-,TGTGCCAGCAGTTCCTTGCTTGCGCAGCCCCAGCATTTT,CASSSLLAQPQHF
-,TRBV28,TRBJ1-1,-,TGTGCCAGCACCACCCGCGCCTACGCTGAAGCTTTCTTT,CASTTRAYAEAFF
-,TRBV2,TRBJ1-4,-,TGTGCCACCCGATTACTGGGACAAGGAGAAAAACTGTTTTTT,CATRLLGQGEKLFF
-,TRBV28,TRBJ2-6,-,TGTGCCAGCAGAAGGGGAAGGCTCCCTGGGGCCAACGTCCTGACTTTC,CASRRGRLPGANVLTF
-,TRBV5-1,TRBJ2-3,-,TGCGCCAGCAGCTTGGCCTCGGGTGGTGGAGATACGCAGTATTTT,CASSLASGGGDTQYF
-,TRBV28,TRBJ1-4,TRBD1,TGTGCCAGCAGTTCAGGGGGAATAAAGGAAAAACTGTTTTTT,CASSSGGIKEKLFF
-,TRBV12-2,TRBJ2-7,-,TGTGCAAGTCGCTTAAATATGGACAGGGCCTACGAGCAGTACTTC,CASRLNMDRAYEQYF
-,TRBV5-1,TRBJ2-7,TRBD2,TGCGCCAGCTCCGGGACTAGCGGGATTAGGTCCTACGAGCAGTACTTC,CASSGTSGIRSYEQYF
-,TRBV7-9,TRBJ1-1,-,TGTGCCAGCAGCTTAGAGGACAGAAAAGCTTTCTTT,CASSLEDRKAFF
-,TRBV28,TRBJ2-3,TRBD2,TGTGCCAGCAGCCTCAGGACTAGCGGAGGCGGTACGCAGTATTTT,CASSLRTSGGGTQYF
-,TRBV7-2,TRBJ2-5,TRBD1,TGTGCCAGCAGTTGGGGCGGCAGGGGGCAAGAGACCCAGTACTTC,CASSWGGRGQETQYF
-,TRBV9,TRBJ1-1,-,TGTGCCAGCAGCCTAAACCCGACGGAGCGGGGGAACACTGAAGCTTTCTTT,CASSLNPTERGNTEAFF
-,TRBV27,TRBJ1-4,TRBD1,TGTGCCAGCAGTCAGACGAAGGGGGCGCAGGGTGAAAAACTGTTTTTT,CASSQTKGAQGEKLFF
-,TRBV5-1,TRBJ2-1,TRBD2,TGCGCCAGCAGCTTACGACTAGCGGTTAGCTCCTACAATGAGCAGTTCTTC,CASSLRLAVSSYNEQFF
-,TRBV5-1,TRBJ2-3,-,TGCGCCAGCAGCCCTGCCGGGGCCGAGGCCACGCAGTATTTT,CASSPAGAEATQYF
-,TRBV19,TRBJ2-7,-,TGTGCCAGTAGTATGGTGCGGGGCTCCTACGAGCAGTACTTC,CASSMVRGSYEQYF
-,TRBV15,TRBJ2-6,-,TGTGCCACCAGCAGGGCGGGTGGGGTTGGGGCCAACGTCCTGACTTTC,CATSRAGGVGANVLTF
few,TRBV4-2,TRBJ1-1,TRBD1,TGTGCCAGCAGCCACGCCGGGACAGGGATGAACACTGAAGCTTTCTTT,CASSHAGTGMNTEAFF
once,TRBV28,TRBJ1-2,-,TGTGCCAGCACCTTGGACCTCTATGGCTACACCTTC,CASTLDLYGYTF
-,TRBV7-6,TRBJ2-5,-,TGTGCCAGCAGCAGGATGGCAGGTGAACAAGAGACCCAGTACTTC,CASSRMAGEQETQYF
once,TRBV12-2,TRBJ2-5,-,TGTGCAAGTCGCTTAGGGGTCTCGGGAGGCCCTCAAGAGACCCAGTACTTC,CASRLGVSGGPQETQYF
-,TRBV2,TRBJ2-2,-,TGTGCCAGCAGTGAAAATTTGGCGGGGAACACCGGGGAGCTGTTTTTT,CASSENLAGNTGELFF
-,TRBV29-1,TRBJ2-1,TRBD2,TGCAGCGTGGAAAGCGGGAGGTCCTACAATGAGCAGTTCTTC,CSVESGRSYNEQFF
few,TRBV7-9,TRBJ1-1,-,TGTGCCAGCAGCGACTCCGGTAGTGGCGTGGCTGAAGCTTTCTTT,CASSDSGSGVAEAFF
few,TRBV6-4,TRBJ1-1,-,TGTGCCAGCAGTGACCAAAGGGGGACTGAAGCTTTCTTT,CASSDQRGTEAFF
-,TRBV7-2,TRBJ2-3,-,TGTGCCAGCAGCCCGGATCCCCCAGATACGCAGTATTTT,CASSPDPPDTQYF
once,TRBV27,TRBJ1-4,TRBD1,TGTGCCAGCAAGGACCCGGGCAGGGGGCTTGAAAAACTGTTTTTT,CASKDPGRGLEKLFF